This TCR beta chain originates from a study of shared clonotypes between healthy human individuals. Findings of the study overall: For sorted subsets, rarefaction showed incomplete sequencing despite large depth.

Concerning this clone: No antigen is known for it.

At the deep level, the assay was run. Over several immunoSEQ plates, each subset's genomic DNA was distributed in even portions. Clones were read by immunoSEQ multiplex PCR, and TCRdb kept only the in-frame ones, dropping some. This table has 550,000 to 800,000 clones, around 90% appearing once. Sequenced: memory CD8+ T cells from PBMCs. Subset specified: CD45RO+ cells pooled with CCR7-negative TemRA cells. The TCR originated in a young man in good health. Some clones in this sample may be carry-over from other donors' samples.

As DNA, the CDR3 is TGTGCCAGCACCCAGCGGAGCTACAATGAGCAGTTCTTC. This translates into CASTQRSYNEQFF. This rearrangement joins TRBV13 to TRBJ2-1; tentative D call: TRBD2 (5 bases). This CDR3 spans 13 amino acids. Between the trimmed V and J ends, which lost 7 bases and 3 bases, there was a span of 10 bases. Looked up from germline, CDR1 is PRHDT and CDR2 is FYEKMQ (reference sequence).